This T cell receptor beta chain was captured in a study of pediatric ulcerative colitis. Trimming removed 0 bases from V and 7 bases from J, with 14 bases in between. Germline CDR1 and CDR2: SGHRS and YFSETQ. The CDR3 has 15 residues. The rectum was sampled with one to two pinch biopsies at colonoscopy. Profiling relied on immunoSEQ multiplex PCR, and the TCRdb table lists in-frame clones only, not all of them. Here the sample spans 35,000 or so clones, around 78% being singletons. The sequence was obtained from a boy aged 5 to 17 with moderate ulcerative colitis. Input material: gut tissue. The V and J genes are TRBV5-1 and TRBJ2-1; no reliable D call. CDR3 sequence reads: CASSLASAYRNEQFF. CDR3 sequence (DNA): TGCGCCAGCAGCTTGGCTTCCGCTTACCGAAATGAGCAGTTCTTC.